One and the same sample provided the 30 T cell receptor beta chains below, sequenced in a study of regulatory T cells in long-lasting Graves disease. Time point indicated: newly diagnosed GD, antithyroid drugs for less than 3 months. From RNA extracted from PBMCs, the TCR library was made. Libraries of TCR beta came from iRepertoire HTBI primers plus Arm-PCR of CDR3 regions. MiXCR was run by TCRdb on the multiplex PCR reads, yielding one entry per CDR3 protein. Altogether fewer than 450,000 distinct CDR3 sequences are present, approximately 15% being singletons, with the ten largest covering approximately 8%. These data also featured in a second study, about T cells in Graves' hyperthyroidism and ophthalmopathy.

Specimen: peripheral blood mononuclear cells (PBMCs), collected at new diagnosis, from a patient treated with antithyroid drugs. All receptors derive from a middle-aged woman with Graves disease.

As for this clonotype: With a much larger clone just one base away, this may be a read error. The chain is built from TRBV28 and TRBJ1-1; D gene unclear. The V gene's germline CDR1 is MDHEN and CDR2 SYDVKM. The CDR3 has 11 residues. CDR3 in DNA: TGTGTCAGCAGTGGGTGGACTGAAGCTTTCTTT. Residues: CVSSGWTEAFF.

The chain joins TRBV27 to TRBJ2-5, with D maybe TRBD2 (6 bases). V shed 4 bases and J shed 3 bases, with 24 bases lying between them. The germline gives CDR1 MNHEY, CDR2 SMNVEV (reference sequence). The CDR3 runs to 18 residues. CDR3 in amino acids: CASSYLDPSGPTKETQYF. In DNA form, the CDR3 reads TGTGCCAGCAGTTACTTGGACCCGAGCGGGCCGACTAAAGAGACCCAGTACTTC.

This clonotype showed up many times. This rearrangement joins TRBV19 to TRBJ1-2, with 8 bases identical to TRBD1. Germline V gene sequence: CDR1 LNHDA, CDR2 SQIVND (reference sequence). With 3 bases clipped from V and 5 bases from J, the junction kept 8 bases outside the gene matches. This CDR3 is 15 amino acids long. The CDR3 region is CASSISNRGTYGYTF. The DNA for the CDR3 is TGTGCCAGTAGTATTAGCAACAGGGGGACTTATGGCTACACCTTC.

The V gene is TRBV15, the J gene TRBJ1-4; 8 bases align to TRBD1. The CDR3 consists of 17 residues. Trimming took 0 bases from V and 2 from J; bases not matched to a gene: 5. Looked up from germline, CDR1 is LNHNV and CDR2 is YYDKDF (reference sequence). The CDR3 protein is CATSREGQGTTNEKLFF. In DNA, the CDR3 is TGTGCCACCAGCAGAGAAGGACAGGGCACTACTAATGAAAAACTGTTTTTT.

This clonotype was recorded at least ten times. The chain has TRBV11-2 and TRBJ2-1, with TRBD2 identical over 10 bases. This CDR3 is 15 amino acids long. Germline CDR1 SGHAT, CDR2 FQNNGV. V shed 4 bases, J shed 6 bases, and the junction held 6 bases outside the gene matches. CDR3 residues: CASSSGTSVPNEQFF. Written as DNA, the CDR3 is TGTGCCAGCAGCTCCGGGACTAGCGTTCCCAATGAGCAGTTCTTC.

This clonotype occurred many times. The genes are TRBV24-1 and TRBJ1-5; unclear D gene. CDR3 length: 18 residues. Trimming shortened V by 3 bases and J by 3 bases, and 20 bases separated the two germline ends. Germline V gene sequence: CDR1 KGHDR, CDR2 SFDVKD. The CDR3 here is CATSDLRAPVENNQPQHF. Written as DNA, the CDR3 is TGTGCCACCAGTGATCTACGGGCCCCCGTAGAAAACAATCAGCCCCAGCATTTT.

This clonotype was seen a few times. The V gene is TRBV4-1, the J gene TRBJ2-1; D remains unclear. The length of the CDR3 is 14 residues. Germline values: CDR1 MGHRA, CDR2 YSYEKL. V lost 1 base to trimming and J lost 9 bases, with 13 bases between them. The CDR3 sequence: CASSQVKTLGEQFF. The CDR3 DNA sequence: TGCGCCAGCAGCCAAGTTAAGACTTTAGGTGAGCAGTTCTTC.

The sample holds a few counts of this clonotype. This chain connects TRBV10-3 to TRBJ2-7, with 8 bases aligning to TRBD2. CDR1 ENHRY and CDR2 SYGVKD come from the germline V gene. This CDR3 has 14 residues. The CDR3 loop reads CTTQEEAGDYEQYF. In DNA, the CDR3 is TGTACCACCCAAGAGGAAGCGGGGGACTACGAGCAGTACTTC.

This clonotype was found many times. The rearrangement joins TRBV12-3 or TRBV12-4 to TRBJ2-1; 9 bases align to TRBD1. The CDR3 spans 14 residues. Germline trimming cut 4 bases from V and 5 bases from J; bases unmatched to any gene: 3. The CDR3 loop is CASSSRDRDNEQFF. CDR3 bases: TGTGCCAGCAGTTCCCGGGACAGGGACAATGAGCAGTTCTTC.

This clonotype was found many times. V and J are TRBV12-3 or TRBV12-4 and TRBJ2-3; TRBD1 might be the D (5 bases). The CDR3 runs to 17 residues. Trimming removed 6 bases from V and 4 bases from J, with 23 bases in between. The CDR3 here is CASRPRPAGLRSDTQYF. CDR3 nucleotide sequence: TGTGCCAGCAGACCCCGCCCGGCAGGGTTAAGGTCAGATACGCAGTATTTT.

This clonotype came up many times. The rearrangement links TRBV9 to TRBJ2-7; D is possibly TRBD1 (5 bases). The CDR3 length is 13 residues. CDR1 is SGDLS and CDR2 is YYNGEE in the germline V gene. V lost 4 bases and J lost 2, with 10 bases in between. CDR3 sequence: CASSPGLPYEQYF. CDR3 coding DNA: TGTGCCAGCAGCCCAGGGTTACCCTACGAGCAGTACTTC.

The CDR3 sequence: CASKSAGAANTGELFF. CDR3 nucleotides: TGTGCCAGTAAGTCTGCGGGAGCGGCGAACACCGGGGAGCTGTTTTTT. This chain uses TRBV19 with TRBJ2-2; 7 bases agree with TRBD2. J was trimmed by 0 bases and V by 7 bases; bases with no gene match: 8. Germline V gives CDR1 LNHDA, CDR2 SQIVND (reference sequence). This CDR3 comprises 16 residues.

This clonotype was seen repeatedly, ten times or more. This chain joins TRBV28 and TRBJ2-2; TRBD1 matches at 9 bases. The CDR3 is 19 amino acids. The germline CDR1 and CDR2 sequences are MDHEN and SYDVKM. V shed 3 bases and J 5 bases; nucleotides not matched to a gene: 16. CDR3 in DNA: TGTGCCAGCAGTTTGGGACAGGGTTTTTTCGACCGCGGGACCGGGGAGCTGTTTTTT. Its translation is CASSLGQGFFDRGTGELFF.

Details on this clonotype: A much larger clone differs by one base, so this may be a read error. V usage is TRBV6-9 and J usage is TRBJ2-1; D is perhaps TRBD2 (5 bases). The CDR3 extends over 14 amino acids. The germline CDR1 and CDR2 sequences are MNHGY and SVAAGI. The CDR3 protein is CANSSLLGGNEQFF. Written as DNA, the CDR3 is TGTGCCAACAGTTCCCTACTAGGAGGCAATGAGCAGTTCTTC.

This clonotype was counted ten times or more. The chain carries TRBV27 and TRBJ1-1, with TRBD1 identical over 9 bases. Trimming removed 5 bases from V and 3 bases from J; junction bases left unmatched: 4. The CDR3 loop spans 14 amino acids. Per the germline V gene, CDR1 is MNHEY and CDR2 is SMNVEV (reference sequence). The chain's CDR3 is CASSKDRGDTEAFF. For the CDR3, the DNA is TGTGCCAGCAGTAAAGACAGGGGGGACACTGAAGCTTTCTTT.

This chain links TRBV4-3 with TRBJ2-7; D gene ambiguous. The CDR3 is 17 amino acids. Germline V CDR1 and CDR2: LGHNA, YSLEER. V was cut by 0 bases and J by 0 bases, with 15 bases left in between. The DNA of the CDR3 is TGCGCCAGCAGCCAAGAAGTAGGGCCTTACAGCTCCTACGAGCAGTACTTC. Protein: CASSQEVGPYSSYEQYF.

CDR3 residues: CASSRTQGQPQHF. CDR3 DNA sequence: TGTGCCAGTAGTAGGACGCAGGGCCAGCCCCAGCATTTT. This chain connects TRBV19 to TRBJ1-5; D may be TRBD1 (5 bases). The germline V gene encodes CDR1 LNHDA and CDR2 SQIVND (reference sequence). The CDR3 sequence is 13 residues long. Trimming shortened V by 4 bases and J by 7 bases, and 11 bases separated the two germline ends.

This clonotype was counted between two and nine times. The chain employs TRBV12-3 or TRBV12-4 and TRBJ2-7, with D possibly matching TRBD2 (5 bases). Trimming removed 5 bases from V and 1 base from J, with 12 bases in between. This CDR3 region has 14 residues. The CDR3 bases are TGTGCCAGCAGTACGATACTAGGGTCCTACGAGCAGTACTTC. This translates into CASSTILGSYEQYF.

This chain joins TRBV7-9 and TRBJ2-7, with 9 bases identical to TRBD1. Per germline, CDR1 SEHNR and CDR2 FQNEAQ (reference sequence). V was pared by 3 bases and J by 7 bases, with 7 bases of the junction left unmatched. The CDR3 has 14 residues. As DNA, the CDR3 is TGTGCCAGCAGCTTTTCTTACAGGGGGCGTGAGCAGTACTTC. This encodes CASSFSYRGREQYF.

This clonotype was observed many times. The chain joins TRBV30 to TRBJ2-1; 12 bases are a match to TRBD2. Germline trimming cut 2 bases from V and 12 bases from J; bases unmatched to any gene: 5. The CDR3 contains 13 residues. Germline V gene data show CDR1 as GTSNPN and CDR2 as SVGIG (reference sequence). For the CDR3, the DNA is TGTGCCTGGAGTCCTTCGGGACTAGCGGGGCAGTTCTTC. The encoded protein is CAWSPSGLAGQFF.

This clonotype has a count of ten or more. The gene calls are TRBV12-3 or TRBV12-4 and TRBJ2-1, with TRBD1 matching over 11 bases. CDR3 length: 16 residues. The J segment lost 12 bases and the V segment lost 5 bases, leaving 15 bases of the junction unmatched. Here the CDR3 DNA reads TGTGCCAGCAGTCCCAAGGGACAGGGGGGGTTTCGGGGGCAGTTCTTC. Translated: CASSPKGQGGFRGQFF.

The CDR3 loop is CASSLSRGGGNTEAFF. CDR3 bases: TGCGCCAGCAGCTTGAGCCGCGGGGGTGGGAACACTGAAGCTTTCTTT. The chain employs TRBV5-1 and TRBJ1-1; D is possibly TRBD1 (5 bases). In germline, CDR1 is SGHRS, CDR2 YFSETQ. The length of the CDR3 is 16 residues. The V end lost 1 base, the J end lost 1 base, and 14 bases lay between the germline ends.

This clonotype has just a few counts. The rearrangement joins TRBV5-1 to TRBJ2-1; 7 nucleotides agree with TRBD2. This CDR3 contains 14 residues. Germline CDR1 reads SGHRS; CDR2 reads YFSETQ. V lost 0 bases, J lost 6 bases, and 3 bases stayed unmatched. CDR3 DNA sequence: TGCGCCAGCAGCTTGGGAACTAGCGCCAATGAGCAGTTCTTC. Residues: CASSLGTSANEQFF.

With respect to this clonotype: The junction and the germline gene differ at one end; a read error may be behind it. The rearrangement links TRBV4-1 to TRBJ1-5; D perhaps matches TRBD1 (6 bases). CDR1 MGHRA and CDR2 YSYEKL come from the germline V gene. The CDR3 runs 18 residues. CDR3 coding DNA: TGCGCCAGCAGCCAAGAGGGAAGGGGGAAGGGACGAAATCGGCCCCAGCATTTT. Its protein product is CASSQEGRGKGRNRPQHF.

This clonotype was counted ten times or more. The chain carries TRBV12-5 and TRBJ1-1; D remains unclear. The CDR3 runs to 13 residues. Germline CDR1 LGHNT, CDR2 FRNRAP. V was cut by 1 base and J by 1 base, with 4 bases left in between. The CDR3 reads CASGLEQNTEAFF. The CDR3 bases are TGTGCTAGTGGTTTGGAGCAGAACACTGAAGCTTTCTTT.

This clonotype has a count of ten or more. The CDR3 is CASSSRLALRGKSSYEQYF. In DNA, the CDR3 is TGTGCCAGCAGTTCGCGACTAGCCCTCAGAGGGAAGAGCTCCTACGAGCAGTACTTC. This sequence joins TRBV28 and TRBJ2-7, with 7 bases matching TRBD2. Germline assignment: CDR1 MDHEN and CDR2 SYDVKM. The length of the CDR3 is 19 residues. The J segment lost 0 bases and the V segment lost 4 bases, leaving 18 bases of the junction unmatched.

This clonotype was seen a few times. The chain is built from TRBV18 and TRBJ1-2; D might be TRBD1 (6 bases). The CDR3 spans 15 residues. Trimming pared 1 base from V and 0 bases from J, leaving 9 bases between. Germline-derived CDR1 and CDR2 are KGHSH and LQKENI. CDR3 nucleotide sequence: TGTGCCAGCTCACCACTAGGACAGACTAACTATGGCTACACCTTC. This codes for CASSPLGQTNYGYTF.

This clonotype was found many times. The chain employs TRBV7-3 and TRBJ1-3, with D uncertain. The V gene's germline CDR1 is SGHTA and CDR2 FQGTGA. The CDR3 consists of 13 residues. V lost 2 bases and J 2 bases, leaving 4 bases between the germline ends. The CDR3 nucleotides are TGTGCCAGCAGCTTAGAAGCTGGAAACACCATATATTTT. Protein: CASSLEAGNTIYF.

This sequence joins TRBV6-9 and TRBJ2-4; D may correspond to TRBD1 or TRBD2 (5 bases each). Trimming pared 4 bases from V and 2 bases from J, leaving 24 bases between. The CDR3 extends over 19 amino acids. From germline, CDR1 is MNHGY and CDR2 SVAAGI. CDR3 in amino acids: CASSSPDPPGSFSKNIQYF. The DNA of the CDR3 is TGTGCCAGCAGTTCTCCCGACCCTCCAGGGAGCTTCTCCAAAAACATTCAGTACTTC.

This chain joins TRBV18 and TRBJ2-5; D uncertain. V shed 3 bases and J shed 5 bases, with 10 bases lying between them. The CDR3 consists of 13 residues. Per germline, CDR1 KGHSH and CDR2 LQKENI. This CDR3 reads CASSPQRLETQYF. The CDR3 coding sequence is TGTGCCAGCTCACCTCAGCGTTTGGAGACCCAGTACTTC.